This TCR beta chain was sequenced in a study of identical twins. The study, taken as a whole, reports: For out-of-frame beta sequences, excess twin sharing was weaker. Analyses of zero insertions could, in part, be confounded by invariant MAIT and iNKT cells. Donors were not followed over many years; analysis was cross-sectional.

This clonotype was detected only a few times. Its target is unknown. Germline assignment: CDR1 KGHSH and CDR2 LQKENI. The CDR3 contains 13 residues. Trimming cost V 5 bases and J 4 bases, with 11 bases left between them. A universal primer site was added by template switching, and unique molecular identifiers were carried by the cDNA. TCRdb passed the 5' RACE reads through MiXCR, listing each CDR3 protein once. The sample lists approximately 550,000 distinct CDR3 sequences, about 22% occurring once. The same specimen was also included in a second study, on yellow fever vaccine responses in identical twins.

The clonotype comes from a woman aged 18-30 years in good health. Sequencing input: CD4+ T cells sorted from blood. The chain is built from TRBV18 and TRBJ1-2; D is uncertain. CDR3 nucleotides: TGTGCCAGCTCAAGTCCAGATTCCTATGGCTACACCTTC. As protein: CASSSPDSYGYTF.